A selection of T cell receptor beta chains follows, all from one sample in a study of cytomegalovirus exposure and HLA in healthy donors. The assay was immunoSEQ multiplex PCR, and TCRdb's table has in-frame clones only and misses some. There are more than 200,000 clones in the sample; roughly 80% occur only once, and 15% lies in the top ten. Sequencing used PBMCs. The origin of the receptors is a man aged 35 to 55 in good health and CMV-seronegative. Each CDR3 is given with its conserved first and last residue. Each record gives: J gene, D gene, clone size, CDR3 length, V gene, CDR3 DNA, CDR3 protein. The D gene is left open where the match is weak. The listing skips clone size in some rows; elsewhere it reads once, few, many or a size class.

TRBJ2-5 | - | - | 11 | TRBV29-1 | TGCAGCGTTATCCCCGGAGAGACCCAGTACTTC | CSVIPGETQYF
TRBJ2-7 | - | - | 12 | TRBV7-9 | TGTGCCAGCAGCGCCGGGGGTTACGAGCAGTACTTC | CASSAGGYEQYF
TRBJ1-2 | TRBD1 | - | 12 | TRBV11-3 | TGTGCCAGCCTGGGGACAGCCTATGGCTACACCTTC | CASLGTAYGYTF
TRBJ2-1 | - | - | 17 | TRBV18 | TGTGCCAGCTCACCACCCTACTCCCCCTCCCCAATGAATGAGCAGTTCTTC | CASSPPYSPSPMNEQFF
TRBJ1-2 | TRBD1 | - | 12 | TRBV29-1 | TGCAGCGCGGGACAGGGCCTCTATGGCTACACCTTC | CSAGQGLYGYTF
TRBJ2-3 | - | - | 15 | TRBV29-1 | TGCAGCGTTGTGATGCGGGGGCCAAGCACAGATACGCAGTATTTT | CSVVMRGPSTDTQYF
TRBJ2-4 | - | - | 10 | TRBV6-6 | TGTGCCAGCAGTTCGGGGATTCAGTACTTC | CASSSGIQYF
TRBJ1-3 | - | - | 14 | TRBV7-9 | TGTGCCAGCAGCTTAGACCCCACAGGAAACACCATATATTTT | CASSLDPTGNTIYF
TRBJ1-4 | - | - | 13 | TRBV30 | TGTGCCTGGATGGGGGGAAGAGGAGAAAAACTGTTTTTT | CAWMGGRGEKLFF
TRBJ2-7 | - | few | 13 | TRBV7-3 | TGTGCCAGCAGCTTCACGAGGGAAGACGAGCAGTACTTC | CASSFTREDEQYF
TRBJ1-1 | - | - | 13 | TRBV29-1 | TGCAGCGAGGGGGGGCGAATGAACACTGAAGCTTTCTTT | CSEGGRMNTEAFF
TRBJ1-1 | - | - | 15 | TRBV28 | TGTGCCAGCAGACCCCCGCTGCAGGTCTACACTGAAGCTTTCTTT | CASRPPLQVYTEAFF
TRBJ2-6 | TRBD1 | - | 18 | TRBV18 | TGTGCCAGCTCACTGAGGACAGGGACAGTCTCTGGGGCCAACGTCCTGACTTTC | CASSLRTGTVSGANVLTF
TRBJ1-2 | TRBD1 | - | 13 | TRBV6-5 | TGTGCCAGCAGTCCTACTCCAGACAGGGGGCACACCTTC | CASSPTPDRGHTF
TRBJ2-1 | TRBD2 | few | 17 | TRBV11-1 | TGTGCCAGCAGTCCTTACGGGACTAGCGGGGGGTACAATGAGCAGTTCTTC | CASSPYGTSGGYNEQFF
TRBJ1-3 | TRBD1 | - | 15 | TRBV19 | TGTGCCAGTAGGAGAGGACAGGTTCATGGAAACACCATATATTTT | CASRRGQVHGNTIYF
TRBJ2-3 | - | medium-sized | 12 | TRBV2 | TGTGCCAGCACAGGGGGCACAGATACGCAGTATTTT | CASTGGTDTQYF
TRBJ2-1 | TRBD1 | - | 15 | TRBV7-2 | TGTGCCAGCAGCGGGGACAGGGGACGGCCCCGAGGGCAGTTCTTC | CASSGDRGRPRGQFF
TRBJ2-3 | TRBD2 | few | 16 | TRBV5-1 | TGCGCCAGCAGCTCAGGACTAGCGGGGAACACAGATACGCAGTATTTT | CASSSGLAGNTDTQYF
TRBJ1-2 | TRBD1 | - | 15 | TRBV11-2 | TGTGCCAGCAGTCTTACCGGGACAGGGGGGGACGGCTACACCTTC | CASSLTGTGGDGYTF
TRBJ2-6 | - | - | 16 | TRBV7-3 | TGTGCCAGCAGCTTAAAACAGGGCTCTGGGGCCAACGTCCTGACTTTC | CASSLKQGSGANVLTF
TRBJ2-1 | TRBD2 | few | 13 | TRBV2 | TGTGCCAGCAGTGAACGGACTAGCGGGAACACGATCTTC | CASSERTSGNTIF
TRBJ1-4 | - | - | 15 | TRBV7-9 | TGTGCCAGCAGCCAGAGCGGGGGATCTAATGAAAAACTGTTTTTT | CASSQSGGSNEKLFF
TRBJ2-1 | TRBD2 | - | 13 | TRBV6-1 | TGTGCCAGCAGTGAACTAGCGGGTAATGAGCAGTTCTTC | CASSELAGNEQFF
TRBJ1-1 | - | - | 13 | TRBV5-6 | TGTGCCAGCAGCTTCATGGGGGGCACTGAAGCTTTCTTT | CASSFMGGTEAFF
TRBJ2-7 | TRBD2 | - | 15 | TRBV9 | TGTGCCAGCAGCATCTCCGGGACTAGCGGCGACGAGCAGTACTTC | CASSISGTSGDEQYF
TRBJ2-3 | TRBD2 | - | 13 | TRBV5-1 | TGCGCCAGCAGCCGGACTAGCGGAGATACGCAGTATTTT | CASSRTSGDTQYF
TRBJ2-7 | TRBD2 | - | 13 | TRBV5-4 | TGTGCCAGCGCCTCTAGCGGGACGAGCGAGCAGTACTTC | CASASSGTSEQYF
TRBJ2-3 | TRBD2 | - | 14 | TRBV2 | TGTGCCAGCAGGACTAGCGGCCACACAGATACGCAGTATTTT | CASRTSGHTDTQYF
TRBJ2-7 | TRBD1 | - | 16 | TRBV19 | TGTGCCAGTAGTATAGTCCGGACAGGGGGGTCCTACGAGCAGTACTTC | CASSIVRTGGSYEQYF
TRBJ1-2 | - | - | 12 | TRBV6-5 | TGTGCCAGTAGGGAGGGAAACTATGGCTACACCTTC | CASREGNYGYTF
TRBJ1-1 | - | - | 16 | TRBV4-3 | TGCGCCAGCAGCCCGTCTGCTCGGACAGAGAACACTGAAGCTTTCTTT | CASSPSARTENTEAFF
TRBJ1-2 | TRBD1 | - | 13 | TRBV14 | TGTGCCAGCAGCCCCGACAGGGGGGGAGGCTACACCTTC | CASSPDRGGGYTF
TRBJ1-2 | TRBD1 | - | 15 | TRBV11-2 | TGTGCCAGCACCCAGGGGGCGCATCCCCAAGGGGGCTACACCTTC | CASTQGAHPQGGYTF
TRBJ2-1 | TRBD2 | - | 17 | TRBV5-6 | TGTGCCAGCAGCCCAGGGACTAGCGGGAGCTCCTACAATGAGCAGTTCTTC | CASSPGTSGSSYNEQFF
TRBJ2-1 | TRBD2 | - | 15 | TRBV18 | TGTGCCAGCTCACCAGGGACTAGCGGGATGTATGAGCAGTTCTTC | CASSPGTSGMYEQFF
TRBJ2-2 | - | - | 13 | TRBV29-1 | TGCAGCGTTGCAGGGGACGGCACCGGGGAGCTGTTTTTT | CSVAGDGTGELFF
TRBJ1-6 | - | - | 16 | TRBV5-1 | TGCGCCAGCAGCTCGCTACAGGGAGAGATTAATTCACCCCTCCACTTT | CASSSLQGEINSPLHF
TRBJ2-2 | - | - | 14 | TRBV18 | TGTGCCAGCTCACCACCATTGACTGGCGTGGAGCTGTTTTTT | CASSPPLTGVELFF
TRBJ1-4 | TRBD1 | - | 16 | TRBV7-6 | TGTGCCAGCAGCCCCACCGTGACAGGGGGAAATGAAAAACTGTTTTTT | CASSPTVTGGNEKLFF
TRBJ2-5 | - | - | 15 | TRBV9 | TGTGCCAGCAGCGTTTGGGGGGGCTCCCAAGAGACCCAGTACTTC | CASSVWGGSQETQYF
TRBJ1-6 | - | once | 16 | TRBV19 | TGTGCCAGTAGTATGGCGGGTAGCTCCTATAATTCACCCCTCCACTTT | CASSMAGSSYNSPLHF
TRBJ1-4 | - | - | 16 | TRBV9 | TGTGCCAGCAGCGTAGAGGGGGACCCCACTAATGAAAAACTGTTTTTT | CASSVEGDPTNEKLFF
TRBJ1-5 | - | - | 11 | TRBV27 | TGTGCCAGCAGCAAAAATCAGCCCCAGCATTTT | CASSKNQPQHF
TRBJ2-1 | - | - | 16 | TRBV2 | TGTGCCAGCAGTGCTAGCAGGACCTTTGGGAACAATGAGCAGTTCTTC | CASSASRTFGNNEQFF
TRBJ2-2 | - | - | 16 | TRBV6-5 | TGTGCCAGCAGTTACTCATGGGACTCAAACACCGGGGAGCTGTTTTTT | CASSYSWDSNTGELFF
TRBJ2-1 | - | - | 12 | TRBV4-1 | TGCGCCAGCAGCCAACCCGGGGATGAGCAGTTCTTC | CASSQPGDEQFF
TRBJ1-5 | TRBD1 | - | 15 | TRBV6-5 | TGTGCCAGCAGCCCTTCGACAGGGATCGGTCAGCCCCAGCATTTT | CASSPSTGIGQPQHF
TRBJ1-3 | - | - | 15 | TRBV2 | TGTGCCAGCAGAATCGGGGTCACCTCTGGAAACACCATATATTTT | CASRIGVTSGNTIYF
TRBJ2-1 | TRBD2 | - | 14 | TRBV11-2 | TGTGCCAGCAGTAATAGCGGGAGCGTCAATGAGCAGTTCTTC | CASSNSGSVNEQFF
TRBJ2-7 | TRBD1 | - | 14 | TRBV10-3 | TGTGCCATCAGATCCGGGACAGAGAGATTACGTGTGGACTTC | CAIRSGTERLRVDF
TRBJ2-7 | - | - | 13 | TRBV5-4 | TGTGCCAGCAGCTTTGACGGGTTCTACGAGCAGTACTTC | CASSFDGFYEQYF
TRBJ1-2 | - | once | 12 | TRBV14 | TGTGCCAGCAGCCAAGGTATATATGGCTACACCTTC | CASSQGIYGYTF
TRBJ2-7 | - | - | 16 | TRBV4-1 | TGCGCCAGCAGCCAAGATGGAGGACCCTGGAACAACAAGCAGTACTTC | CASSQDGGPWNNKQYF
TRBJ2-3 | TRBD2 | - | 16 | TRBV28 | TGTGCCAGCAGTTTAAGAACTAGCGGGAAGGCAGATACGCAGTATTTT | CASSLRTSGKADTQYF
TRBJ2-7 | TRBD1 | - | 15 | TRBV5-4 | TGTGCCAGCAGTCAGGACAGGAGGAGGCAATACGAGCAGTACTTC | CASSQDRRRQYEQYF
TRBJ2-5 | TRBD1 | once | 14 | TRBV19 | TGTGCCAGTAGCGCTTCCAGGGGGCGGGAGACCCAGTACTTC | CASSASRGRETQYF
TRBJ2-3 | - | - | 16 | TRBV7-7 | TGTGCCAGCAGCTTAGGTAACAAGCGGAATCTGGGTACGCAGTATTTT | CASSLGNKRNLGTQYF
TRBJ2-3 | - | - | 15 | TRBV4-3 | TGCGCCAGCAGCCAAGAAGCCCCTCCGGGAGATACGCAGTATTTT | CASSQEAPPGDTQYF
TRBJ2-7 | - | - | 13 | TRBV4-3 | TGCGCCAGCAGCCCAGGAATCTCCTACGAGCAGTACTTC | CASSPGISYEQYF